This T cell receptor (beta chain) was recorded in a study of breast tumors, draining lymph nodes, adjacent tissues. The study, taken as a whole, reports: Tumors had less TCR diversity than lymph nodes, more than nontumor tissue. That most tumor T cells come from lymph nodes remained unproven.

V lost 6 bases and J 0 bases, leaving 8 bases between the germline ends. The CDR3 extends over 14 amino acids. Germline values: CDR1 MNHNS, CDR2 SASEGT. About this clonotype itself: The antigen is unknown.

Each CDR3 protein gets one entry after TCRdb re-called the multiplex PCR reads with MiXCR. This table holds approximately 280,000 distinct CDR3 sequences, roughly 31% found once. Breast cancer patients provided tissue from their axillary draining lymph nodes. The chain carries TRBV6-1 and TRBJ2-2; the D gene is possibly TRBD1 (6 bases). The sequencing sample was made of axillary lymph node tissue. The sequence came from a female donor with breast cancer. Some clones in this sample may be carry-over from other donors' samples. CDR3 sequence: CASSRGSNTGELFF. The CDR3 bases are TGTGCCAGCAGCAGGGGCTCGAACACCGGGGAGCTGTTTTTT.